This T cell receptor beta chain was documented in a study of shared clonotypes between healthy human individuals. The wider study: There were three CD4 naive, three CD4 memory, two CD8 naive and one CD8 memory plates per donor.

This CDR3 is built from 14 residues. Per the germline V gene, CDR1 is MNHNY and CDR2 is SVGAGI (reference sequence). V shed 5 bases and J 1 base; nucleotides not matched to a gene: 0. This clone was observed once. Its target is not known. CD45RO-negative cells were positively selected for CCR7, leaving out terminally differentiated effector memory CD45RA+ cells. Broader study findings: Non-shared clonotypes were found to have lower generation probabilities than the clonotypes that were shared by all four of the sorted-subset donors. The sampled material consisted only of blood, and tissue repertoires are likely to differ.

Deep-level settings were used for running the assay. This table comes from immunoSEQ multiplex PCR, and its TCRdb copy is limited to in-frame clones, with some not included. This table holds some 2 million clones, around 96% found once. The sequencing input was naive CD8+ T cells sorted from blood. The origin of this receptor is a young man in good health. The V and J genes are TRBV6-6 and TRBJ2-7; 12 nucleotides line up with TRBD2. DNA of the CDR3: TGTGCCAGCAGTGGACTAGCGGGGTCCTACGAGCAGTACTTC. Translating gives CASSGLAGSYEQYF.